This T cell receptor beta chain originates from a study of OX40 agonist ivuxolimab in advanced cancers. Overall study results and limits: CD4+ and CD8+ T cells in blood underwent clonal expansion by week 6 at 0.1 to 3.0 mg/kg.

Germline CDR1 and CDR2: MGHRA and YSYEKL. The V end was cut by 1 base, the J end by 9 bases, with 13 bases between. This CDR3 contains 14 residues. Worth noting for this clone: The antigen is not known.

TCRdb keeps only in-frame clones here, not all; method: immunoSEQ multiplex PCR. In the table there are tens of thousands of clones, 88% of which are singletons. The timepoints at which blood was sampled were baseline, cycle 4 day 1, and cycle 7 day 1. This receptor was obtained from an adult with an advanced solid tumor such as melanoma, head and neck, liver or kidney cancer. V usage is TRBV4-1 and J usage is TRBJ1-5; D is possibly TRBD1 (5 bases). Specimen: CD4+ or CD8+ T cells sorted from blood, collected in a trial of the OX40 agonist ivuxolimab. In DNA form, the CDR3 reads TGCGCCAGCAGCCAAGTCGGGGCCCTGCGGCCCCAGCATTTT. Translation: CASSQVGALRPQHF.